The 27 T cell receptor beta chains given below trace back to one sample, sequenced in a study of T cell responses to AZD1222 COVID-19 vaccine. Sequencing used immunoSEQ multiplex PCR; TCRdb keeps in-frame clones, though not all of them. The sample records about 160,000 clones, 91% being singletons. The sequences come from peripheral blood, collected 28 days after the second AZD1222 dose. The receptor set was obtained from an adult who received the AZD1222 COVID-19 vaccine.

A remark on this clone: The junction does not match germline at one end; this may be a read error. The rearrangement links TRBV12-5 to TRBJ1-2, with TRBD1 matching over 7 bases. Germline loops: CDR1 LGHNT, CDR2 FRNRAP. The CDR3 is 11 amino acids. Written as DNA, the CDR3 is TGTGCTAGTGGTTTAAGGGACAGATCTCAATTC. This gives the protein CASGLRDRSQF.

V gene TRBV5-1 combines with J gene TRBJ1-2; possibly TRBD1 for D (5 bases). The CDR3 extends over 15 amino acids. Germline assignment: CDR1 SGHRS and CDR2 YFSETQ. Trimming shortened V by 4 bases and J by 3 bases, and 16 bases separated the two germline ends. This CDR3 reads CASSTGPGLDYGYTF. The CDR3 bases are TGCGCCAGCAGCACGGGACCTGGACTAGACTATGGCTACACCTTC.

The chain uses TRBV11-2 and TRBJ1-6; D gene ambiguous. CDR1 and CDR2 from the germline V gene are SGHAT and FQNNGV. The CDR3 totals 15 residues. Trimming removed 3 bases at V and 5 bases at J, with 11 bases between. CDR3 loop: CASSLDVRNNSPLHF. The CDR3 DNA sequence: TGTGCCAGCAGCTTGGATGTCAGGAATAATTCACCCCTCCACTTT. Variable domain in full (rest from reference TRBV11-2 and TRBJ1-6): EAGVAQSPRYKIIEKRQSVAFWCNPISGHATLYWYQQILGQGPKLLIQFQNNGVVDDSQLPKDRFSAERLKGVDSTLKIQPAKLEDSAVYLCASSLDVRNNSPLHFGNGTRLTVT.

CDR3 DNA sequence: TGTGCCAGCCACGGGTCACAGGGGAAAGCTTTCTTT. Amino acids: CASHGSQGKAFF. The chain joins TRBV27 to TRBJ1-1, with 7 bases aligning to TRBD1. The germline gives CDR1 MNHEY, CDR2 SMNVEV (reference sequence). This CDR3 is 12 amino acids long. The V segment lost 8 bases and the J segment 9 bases; nucleotides outside the gene matches: 9.

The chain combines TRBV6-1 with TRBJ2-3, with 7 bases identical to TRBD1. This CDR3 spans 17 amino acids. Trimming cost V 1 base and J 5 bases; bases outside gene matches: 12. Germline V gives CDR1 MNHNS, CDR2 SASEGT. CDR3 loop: CASSEVTGAGSRDTQYF. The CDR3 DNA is TGTGCCAGCAGTGAAGTAACAGGGGCTGGGAGTAGAGATACGCAGTATTTT.

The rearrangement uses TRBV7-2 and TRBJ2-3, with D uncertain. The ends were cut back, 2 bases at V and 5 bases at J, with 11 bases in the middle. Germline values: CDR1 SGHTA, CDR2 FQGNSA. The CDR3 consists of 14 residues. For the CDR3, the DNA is TGTGCCAGCAGCTTAAACTGGTCGGAAGATACGCAGTATTTT. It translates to CASSLNWSEDTQYF.

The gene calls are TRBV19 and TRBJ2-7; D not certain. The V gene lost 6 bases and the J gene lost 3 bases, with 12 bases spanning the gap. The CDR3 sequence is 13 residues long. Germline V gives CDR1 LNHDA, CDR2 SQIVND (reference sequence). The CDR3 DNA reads TGTGCCAGTAGACTACGGCCAGGCTACGAGCAGTACTTC. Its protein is CASRLRPGYEQYF.

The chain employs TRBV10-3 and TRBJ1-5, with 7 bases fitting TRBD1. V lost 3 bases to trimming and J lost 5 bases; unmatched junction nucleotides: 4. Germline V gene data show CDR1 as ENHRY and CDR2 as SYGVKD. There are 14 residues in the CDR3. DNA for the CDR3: TGTGCCATCAGTGAAGGGGGCGCGTATCAGCCCCAGCATTTT. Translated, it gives CAISEGGAYQPQHF.

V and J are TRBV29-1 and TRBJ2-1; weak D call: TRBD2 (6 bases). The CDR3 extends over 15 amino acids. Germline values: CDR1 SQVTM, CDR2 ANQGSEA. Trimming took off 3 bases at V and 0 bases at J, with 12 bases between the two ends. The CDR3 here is CSVESRGPSYNEQFF. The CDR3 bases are TGCAGCGTTGAGTCGCGGGGCCCCTCCTACAATGAGCAGTTCTTC.

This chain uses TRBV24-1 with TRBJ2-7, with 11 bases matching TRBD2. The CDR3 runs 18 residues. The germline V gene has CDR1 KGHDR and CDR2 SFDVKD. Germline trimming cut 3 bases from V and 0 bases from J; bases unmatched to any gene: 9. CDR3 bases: TGTGCCACCAGTGATAGAGGGACTAGCGGTTTGAGCTCCTACGAGCAGTACTTC. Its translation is CATSDRGTSGLSSYEQYF.

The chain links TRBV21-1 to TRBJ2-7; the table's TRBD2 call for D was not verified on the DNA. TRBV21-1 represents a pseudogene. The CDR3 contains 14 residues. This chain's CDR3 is CASSKAAGNDEQYF. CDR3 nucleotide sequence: TGTGCCAGCAGCAAAGCTGCCGGGAACGACGAGCAGTACTTC.

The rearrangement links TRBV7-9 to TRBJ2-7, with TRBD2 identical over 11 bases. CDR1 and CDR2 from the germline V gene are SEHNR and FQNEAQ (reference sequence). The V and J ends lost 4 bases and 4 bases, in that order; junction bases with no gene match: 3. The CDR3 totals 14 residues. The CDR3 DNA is TGTGCCAGCAGCTCTAGCGGGAGGATGTACGAGCAGTACTTC. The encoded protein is CASSSSGRMYEQYF.

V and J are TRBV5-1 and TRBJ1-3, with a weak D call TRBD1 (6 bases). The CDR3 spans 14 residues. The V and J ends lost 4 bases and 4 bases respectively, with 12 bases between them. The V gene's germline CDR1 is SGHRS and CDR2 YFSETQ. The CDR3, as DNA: TGCGCCAGCAGCGTTCAGGGGACCGGAAACACCATATATTTT. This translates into CASSVQGTGNTIYF. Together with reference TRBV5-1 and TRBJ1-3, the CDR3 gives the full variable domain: KAGVTQTPRYLIKTRGQQVTLSCSPISGHRSVSWYQQTPGQGLQFLFEYFSETQRNKGNFPGRFSGRQFSNSRSEMNVSTLELGDSALYLCASSVQGTGNTIYFGEGSWLTVV.

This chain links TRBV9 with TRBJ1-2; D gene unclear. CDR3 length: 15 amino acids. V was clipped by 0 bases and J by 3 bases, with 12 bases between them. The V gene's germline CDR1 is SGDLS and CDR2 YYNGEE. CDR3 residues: CASSVAGEVDYGYTF. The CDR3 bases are TGTGCCAGCAGCGTAGCTGGGGAAGTAGACTATGGCTACACCTTC.

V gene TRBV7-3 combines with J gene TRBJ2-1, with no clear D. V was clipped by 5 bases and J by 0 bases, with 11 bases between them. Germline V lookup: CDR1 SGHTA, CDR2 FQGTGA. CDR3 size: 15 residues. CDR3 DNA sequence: TGTGCCAGCAGCCAGGCTCCCTCCTCCTACAATGAGCAGTTCTTC. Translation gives CASSQAPSSYNEQFF.

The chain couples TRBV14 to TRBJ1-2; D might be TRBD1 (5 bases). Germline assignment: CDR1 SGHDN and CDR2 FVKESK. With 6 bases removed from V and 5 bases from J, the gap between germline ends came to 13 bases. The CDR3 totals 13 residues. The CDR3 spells CASSTTEIYGYTF. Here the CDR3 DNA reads TGTGCCAGCAGTACGACAGAGATTTATGGCTACACCTTC.

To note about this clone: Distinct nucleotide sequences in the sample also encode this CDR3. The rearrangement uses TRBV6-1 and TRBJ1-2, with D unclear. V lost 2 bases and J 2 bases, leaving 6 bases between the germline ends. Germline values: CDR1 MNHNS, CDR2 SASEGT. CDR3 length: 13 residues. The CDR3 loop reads CASSEPENYGYTF. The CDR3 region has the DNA TGTGCCAGCAGTGAACCGGAGAACTATGGCTACACCTTC.

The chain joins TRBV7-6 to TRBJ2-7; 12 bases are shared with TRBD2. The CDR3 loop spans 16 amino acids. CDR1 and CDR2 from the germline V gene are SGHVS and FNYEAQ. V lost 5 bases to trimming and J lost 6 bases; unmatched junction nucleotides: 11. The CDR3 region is CASSQSRASGGGEQYF. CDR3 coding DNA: TGTGCCAGCAGCCAAAGCCGGGCTAGCGGGGGGGGCGAGCAGTACTTC.

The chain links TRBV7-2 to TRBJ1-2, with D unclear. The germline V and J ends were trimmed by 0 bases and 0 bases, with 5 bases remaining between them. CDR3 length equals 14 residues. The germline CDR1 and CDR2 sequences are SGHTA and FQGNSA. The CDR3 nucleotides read TGTGCCAGCAGCTTAGCTGGGCCTAACTATGGCTACACCTTC. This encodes CASSLAGPNYGYTF.

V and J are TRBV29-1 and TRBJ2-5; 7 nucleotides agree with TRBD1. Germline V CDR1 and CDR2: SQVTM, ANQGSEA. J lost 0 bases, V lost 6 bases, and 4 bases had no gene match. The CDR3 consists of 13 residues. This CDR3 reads CSVGDSYQETQYF. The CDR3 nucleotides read TGCAGCGTGGGGGACAGTTACCAAGAGACCCAGTACTTC.

CDR3 DNA sequence: TGTGCCAGCAGCCGCGGACCCTATGGGAACACTGAAGCTTTCTTT. Protein product: CASSRGPYGNTEAFF. The J gene is TRBJ1-1, the V gene TRBV11-2; D call uncertain. This CDR3 comprises 15 residues. CDR1 SGHAT and CDR2 FQNNGV come from the germline V gene. Between the trimmed V and J ends, which lost 5 bases and 1 base, there was a span of 14 bases.

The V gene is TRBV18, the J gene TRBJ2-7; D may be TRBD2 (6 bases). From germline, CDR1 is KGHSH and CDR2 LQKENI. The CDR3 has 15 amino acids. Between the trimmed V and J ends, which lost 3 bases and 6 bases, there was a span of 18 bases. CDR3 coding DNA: TGTGCCAGCTCACCGGGGGGATCCGAACTATTCGAGCAGTACTTC. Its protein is CASSPGGSELFEQYF.

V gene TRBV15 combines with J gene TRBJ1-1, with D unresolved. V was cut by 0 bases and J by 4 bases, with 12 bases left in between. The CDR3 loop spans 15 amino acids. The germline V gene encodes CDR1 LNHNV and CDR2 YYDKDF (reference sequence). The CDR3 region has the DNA TGTGCCACCAGCAGAGATAATACGCGGGGCACTGAAGCTTTCTTT. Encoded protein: CATSRDNTRGTEAFF. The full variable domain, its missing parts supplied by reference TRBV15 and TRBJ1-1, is DAMVIQNPRYQVTQFGKPVTLSCSQTLNHNVMYWYQQKSSQAPKLLFHYYDKDFNNEADTPDNFQSRRPNTSFCFLDIRSPGLGDTAMYLCATSRDNTRGTEAFFGQGTRLTVV.

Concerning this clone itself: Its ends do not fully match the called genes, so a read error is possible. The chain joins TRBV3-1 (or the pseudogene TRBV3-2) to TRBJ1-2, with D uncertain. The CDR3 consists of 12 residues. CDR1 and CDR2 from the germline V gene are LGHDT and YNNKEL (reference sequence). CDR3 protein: CASSQDLKVAEF. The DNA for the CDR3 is TGTGCCAGCAGCCAGGACCTAAAAGTCGCGGAATTC.

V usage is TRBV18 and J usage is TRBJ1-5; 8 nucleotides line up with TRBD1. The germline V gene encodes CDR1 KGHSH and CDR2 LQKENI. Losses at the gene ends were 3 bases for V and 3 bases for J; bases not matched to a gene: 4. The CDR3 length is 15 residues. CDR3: CASSPTGGTNQPQHF. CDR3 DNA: TGTGCCAGCTCACCCACAGGGGGTACCAATCAGCCCCAGCATTTT.

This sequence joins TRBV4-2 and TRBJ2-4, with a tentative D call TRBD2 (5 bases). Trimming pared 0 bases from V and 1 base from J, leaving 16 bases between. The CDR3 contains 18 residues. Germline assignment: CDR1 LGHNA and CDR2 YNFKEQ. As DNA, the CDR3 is TGTGCCAGCAGCCAAGAAGGAACTAGTTTTGGGGCCAAAAACATTCAGTACTTC. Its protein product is CASSQEGTSFGAKNIQYF.

The CDR3 loop reads CATSRDLLDNEQFF. The CDR3 DNA is TGTGCCACCAGCAGAGATCTCCTTGACAATGAGCAGTTCTTC. This chain links TRBV15 with TRBJ2-1, with D uncertain. The CDR3 spans 14 residues. Trimming took off 0 bases at V and 5 bases at J, with 8 bases between the two ends. Germline V gene lookup returns CDR1 LNHNV and CDR2 YYDKDF (reference sequence).